What follows are 32 T cell receptor beta chains derived from one specimen sequenced in a study of identical twins (TCRdb year 2016). Library creation used 5' RACE. The instrument given in TCRdb is Illumina HiSeq 2000. The public reads were run again by TCRdb, first through fastp at Q25 and then through MiXCR, and only productive beta chains were kept. Each entry is one CDR3 protein sequence, shown with its most common DNA and genes. This sample has about 730,000 distinct CDR3 sequences in its table, and 21% of those were observed once. Of the sample, roughly 4% is held by the ten largest clones. The sample was also linked to a second study, of T cells expressing NK-cell markers.

The sequencing sample was made of PBMCs. These TCRs come from a woman younger than 30 in good health.

V usage is TRBV5-1 and J usage is TRBJ2-5; TRBD1 is a possible D gene (5 bases). CDR3 size: 14 residues. Trimming stripped 0 bases from V and 2 bases from J, with 8 bases between. Germline V gene sequence: CDR1 SGHRS, CDR2 YFSETQ. Here the CDR3 reads CASSLDRPQETQYF. As DNA, the CDR3 is TGCGCCAGCAGCTTGGACAGGCCACAAGAGACCCAGTACTTC.

The sample holds many counts of this clonotype. The chain joins TRBV7-2 to TRBJ2-1; D not certain. This CDR3 contains 13 residues. Trimming cost V 5 bases and J 2 bases, with 7 bases left between them. CDR1 is SGHTA, CDR2 FQGNSA, per germline. The CDR3 region is CASSTDTYNEQFF. The CDR3 nucleotides are TGTGCCAGCAGCACCGATACCTACAATGAGCAGTTCTTC.

This clonotype was counted between two and nine times. The chain carries TRBV5-6 and TRBJ1-1, with 8 bases that match TRBD1. This CDR3 region has 16 residues. The germline V gene has CDR1 SGHDT and CDR2 YYEEEE. V lost 4 bases and J lost 0; bases outside the gene matches: 8. CDR3 DNA: TGTGCCAGCAGCGGGCGCCACAGGGGGATGAACACTGAAGCTTTCTTT. It translates to CASSGRHRGMNTEAFF.

This clonotype has a handful of counts. This chain joins TRBV7-7 and TRBJ2-5; 7 bases are a match to TRBD1. CDR3 length: 15 amino acids. The germline gives CDR1 SSHAT, CDR2 FNYEAQ (reference sequence). With 2 bases clipped from V and 5 bases from J, the junction kept 8 bases outside the gene matches. The CDR3 DNA follows: TGTGCCAGCAGCTTAAAACCCCGAGGGGGCGAGACCCAGTACTTC. The encoded protein is CASSLKPRGGETQYF. The variable domain in full, completed from reference TRBV7-7 and TRBJ2-5, reads GAGVSQSPRYKVTKRGQDVTLRCDPISSHATLYWYQQALGQGPEFLTYFNYEAQPDKSGLPSDRFSAERPEGSISTLTIQRTEQRDSAMYRCASSLKPRGGETQYFGPGTRLLVL.

The rearrangement links TRBV19 to TRBJ2-1; no definite D call. Germline loops: CDR1 LNHDA, CDR2 SQIVND (reference sequence). V gave up 0 bases and J gave up 6 bases, with 9 bases separating them. The CDR3 has 14 amino acids. The CDR3 DNA sequence: TGTGCCAGTAGTATAGACTATCAACGCAATGAGCAGTTCTTC. Translating it yields CASSIDYQRNEQFF.

This chain joins TRBV25-1 and TRBJ1-2; the match to TRBD1 covers 8 bases. Germline CDR1 MGHDK, CDR2 SYGVNS. The J segment lost 7 bases and the V segment lost 6 bases, leaving 13 bases of the junction unmatched. The CDR3 sequence is 15 residues long. CDR3 protein: CASRATDRVNGGYTF. CDR3 bases: TGTGCCAGCAGAGCTACGGACAGGGTAAATGGTGGCTACACCTTC.

This clonotype was observed a handful of times. This chain connects TRBV18 to TRBJ2-2; 10 bases are a match to TRBD1. Germline CDR1 and CDR2: KGHSH and LQKENI. This CDR3 contains 17 residues. With V trimmed by 3 bases and J by 4 bases, 8 bases remained unmatched. CDR3 residues: CASSPLGQGRATGELFF. CDR3 sequence (DNA): TGTGCCAGCTCACCTCTGGGACAGGGGCGCGCCACCGGGGAGCTGTTTTTT.

V and J are TRBV25-1 and TRBJ1-3; no clear D gene. Trimming stripped 8 bases from V and 0 bases from J, with 11 bases between. From germline, CDR1 is MGHDK and CDR2 SYGVNS. This CDR3 contains 14 residues. For the CDR3, the DNA is TGTGCCAGCCGGGCGCGAACCTCTGGAAACACCATATATTTT. Protein product: CASRARTSGNTIYF.

The chain combines TRBV5-1 with TRBJ2-1; TRBD1 or TRBD2 may be the D gene (5 bases each). The CDR3 sequence is 16 residues long. The V and J ends lost 5 bases and 0 bases respectively, with 15 bases between them. Germline V CDR1 and CDR2: SGHRS, YFSETQ. DNA of the CDR3: TGCGCCAGCAGTAGGGGAGACATCAGCTCCTACAATGAGCAGTTCTTC. Amino acid sequence: CASSRGDISSYNEQFF.

V usage is TRBV30 and J usage is TRBJ2-3; a weak D match, TRBD1 (5 bases). This CDR3 comprises 15 residues. Trimming removed 4 bases at V and 0 bases at J, with 14 bases between. Germline V gene lookup returns CDR1 GTSNPN and CDR2 SVGIG (reference sequence). CDR3 coding DNA: TGTGCCTGGACAAGACAGCTTACTAGCACAGATACGCAGTATTTT. Translating gives CAWTRQLTSTDTQYF.

This clonotype was observed many times. This chain connects TRBV20-1 to TRBJ1-2; D ambiguous. CDR3 length: 13 amino acids. The germline gives CDR1 DFQATT, CDR2 SNEGSKA (reference sequence). Trimming left V 2 bases short and J 8 bases short, with 15 bases between. The CDR3 region has the DNA TGCAGTGCTAGACGGACGGCTGCTCGAGGCTACACCTTC. Protein product: CSARRTAARGYTF.

This clonotype was seen more than once but under ten times. The chain carries TRBV5-1 and TRBJ2-5; maybe TRBD2 (6 bases). Trimming left V 3 bases short and J 5 bases short, with 17 bases between. Germline CDR1 is SGHRS and CDR2 is YFSETQ. CDR3 size: 15 residues. The CDR3 reads CASSWGDSTRETQYF. In DNA form, the CDR3 reads TGCGCCAGCAGCTGGGGGGACTCCACCCGGGAGACCCAGTACTTC.

This clonotype appeared many times. CDR3 in amino acids: CSAIKGAFNSPLHF. For the CDR3, the DNA is TGCAGTGCTATTAAGGGAGCGTTCAATTCACCCCTCCACTTT. The genes are TRBV20-1 and TRBJ1-6; no definite D call. CDR3 length: 14 residues. Deletions cut 4 bases from V and 7 bases from J, with 14 bases between. In germline, CDR1 is DFQATT, CDR2 SNEGSKA (reference sequence).

The sample holds one count of this clonotype. This chain joins TRBV11-1 and TRBJ2-5; D is perhaps TRBD1 or TRBD2 (5 bases each). V dropped 5 bases and J dropped 0 bases, with 22 bases sitting between them. This CDR3 region has 18 residues. CDR1 and CDR2 from the germline V gene are SGHAT and FQDESV (reference sequence). CDR3 amino acids: CASSPPGSGRPYQETQYF. The CDR3 bases are TGTGCCAGCAGCCCACCAGGGTCGGGACGCCCGTACCAAGAGACCCAGTACTTC.

The sample holds a few counts of this clonotype. The CDR3 is CASTHLTGDNSPLHF. The CDR3 DNA sequence: TGTGCCAGCACTCACTTGACAGGGGATAATTCACCCCTCCACTTT. This chain links TRBV12-3 or TRBV12-4 with TRBJ1-6; 8 nucleotides line up with TRBD1. The ends lost 7 bases at V and 5 bases at J; junction bases unmatched: 7. This CDR3 has 15 residues.

This CDR3 is CSVDNLGLAGAYNEQFF. CDR3 DNA: TGCAGCGTTGACAACCTGGGACTAGCGGGGGCATACAATGAGCAGTTCTTC. This sequence joins TRBV29-1 and TRBJ2-1; 14 bases agree with TRBD2. The ends lost 3 bases at V and 4 bases at J; junction bases unmatched: 8. Germline CDR1 is SQVTM and CDR2 is ANQGSEA. The CDR3 loop spans 17 amino acids.

The chain links TRBV29-1 to TRBJ2-7, with 10 bases aligning to TRBD1. Germline V gene lookup returns CDR1 SQVTM and CDR2 ANQGSEA. The V and J ends lost 3 bases and 2 bases, in that order; junction bases with no gene match: 1. This CDR3 is 13 amino acids long. In nucleotides, the CDR3 is TGCAGCGTTGAGGGGACAGGGGCCTACGAGCAGTACTTC. This encodes CSVEGTGAYEQYF.

This clonotype has more than one count but fewer than ten. The genes are TRBV7-9 and TRBJ2-1, with a weak D call TRBD1 (5 bases). CDR3 size: 13 residues. Germline V gives CDR1 SEHNR, CDR2 FQNEAQ (reference sequence). Trimming pared 3 bases from V and 8 bases from J, leaving 11 bases between. The CDR3 spells CASSLYGHHEQFF. The DNA of the CDR3 is TGTGCCAGCAGCTTGTACGGACACCATGAGCAGTTCTTC.

The chain links TRBV4-1 to TRBJ1-2; TRBD1 aligns across 8 bases. Germline assignment: CDR1 MGHRA and CDR2 YSYEKL. V trimming: 4 bases; J trimming: 3 bases; junction bases outside the gene matches: 10. This CDR3 comprises 16 residues. CDR3 DNA: TGCGCCAGCAGCCTTAGACAGGGGCGGTCTCACTATGGCTACACCTTC. Its protein product is CASSLRQGRSHYGYTF.

This clonotype has a handful of counts. The CDR3 coding sequence is TGTGCCAGCAGTCGAAGACAGCCTGGCGCCTACAATGAGCAGTTCTTC. This gives the protein CASSRRQPGAYNEQFF. The V call is TRBV7-9, the J call TRBJ2-1; D is possibly TRBD1 (5 bases). V lost 6 bases to trimming and J lost 2 bases, with 17 bases between them. This CDR3 region has 16 residues. Germline V gives CDR1 SEHNR, CDR2 FQNEAQ (reference sequence). The whole variable domain, filled in from reference TRBV7-9 and TRBJ2-1, reads DTGVSQNPRHKITKRGQNVTFRCDPISEHNRLYWYRQTLGQGPEFLTYFQNEAQLEKSRLLSDRFSAERPKGSFSTLEIQRTEQGDSAMYLCASSRRQPGAYNEQFFGPGTRLTVL.

The chain employs TRBV20-1 and TRBJ2-7, with TRBD2 matching 11 bases. This CDR3 has 16 amino acids. J was trimmed by 0 bases and V by 3 bases; bases with no gene match: 7. Germline CDR1 reads DFQATT; CDR2 reads SNEGSKA (reference sequence). CDR3 loop: CSARWTSGPSSYEQYF. The CDR3 bases are TGCAGTGCTAGGTGGACTAGCGGGCCCTCCTCCTACGAGCAGTACTTC.

This clonotype appeared a few times. The chain uses TRBV3-1 and TRBJ2-7; no clear D gene. Germline V gives CDR1 LGHDT, CDR2 YNNKEL (reference sequence). V shed 7 bases and J shed 0 bases, with 10 bases lying between them. The CDR3 extends over 13 amino acids. The CDR3 region is CASKNRFSYEQYF. For the CDR3, the DNA is TGTGCCAGCAAGAACCGTTTCTCCTACGAGCAGTACTTC.

This clonotype was recorded a few times. The chain uses TRBV12-3 or TRBV12-4 and TRBJ1-2; 7 positions match TRBD1. J gave up 7 bases and V 6 bases, and 8 bases lay outside the gene matches. This CDR3 contains 13 residues. This CDR3 is CASSLQGRVGYTF. For the CDR3, the DNA is TGTGCCAGCAGCCTACAGGGGAGAGTTGGCTACACCTTC.

This clonotype has more than one count but fewer than ten. V gene TRBV3-1 combines with J gene TRBJ2-1; no firm D call. This CDR3 is built from 13 residues. Germline CDR1 reads LGHDT; CDR2 reads YNNKEL (reference sequence). The V end was cut by 2 bases, the J end by 7 bases, with 9 bases between. The CDR3, as DNA: TGTGCCAGCAGCCAATTCGCACGGAATGAGCAGTTCTTC. It yields the protein CASSQFARNEQFF.

This clonotype has ten or more counts. CDR3 in DNA: TGCAGTGCTAGGGTATCTGGGGCCAACGTCCTGACTTTC. It is translated as CSARVSGANVLTF. The rearrangement joins TRBV20-1 to TRBJ2-6; D unclear. The CDR3 runs to 13 residues. V lost 3 bases and J 1 base, leaving 4 bases between the germline ends. Germline lookup yields CDR1 DFQATT and CDR2 SNEGSKA (reference sequence).

About this clonotype: At one end, the junction sequence differs from germline, possibly due to a read error. The rearrangement links TRBV29-1 to TRBJ2-1; D not resolved. The CDR3 extends over 16 amino acids. CDR1 SQVTM and CDR2 ANQGSEA come from the germline V gene. In DNA form, the CDR3 reads TGCAGCGTTGAATATGACCCCGTTTACGGTTACATTGAGCAGTTCTTC. Translated, it gives CSVEYDPVYGYIEQFF.

A few counts support this clonotype. The chain uses TRBV20-1 and TRBJ2-7; D gene uncertain. This CDR3 region has 12 residues. Germline assignment: CDR1 DFQATT and CDR2 SNEGSKA (reference sequence). Trimming pared 6 bases from V and 2 bases from J, leaving 11 bases between. Written as DNA, the CDR3 is TGCAGTGCAGAAGGCGCCCCCTACGAGCAGTACTTC. Amino acid sequence: CSAEGAPYEQYF.

This clonotype was seen only a few times. V and J are TRBV5-1 and TRBJ2-3; 7 bases match TRBD2. Germline V lookup: CDR1 SGHRS, CDR2 YFSETQ. CDR3 length: 16 amino acids. Trimming took 4 bases from V and 6 from J; bases not matched to a gene: 14. CDR3 DNA: TGCGCCAGCAGCGGGGGGACCCTAGCGGCGGCGGATACGCAGTATTTT. The encoded protein is CASSGGTLAAADTQYF.

The rearrangement links TRBV7-9 to TRBJ1-2, with D hard to call. The V end lost 1 base, the J end lost 4 bases, and 7 bases lay between the germline ends. CDR1 and CDR2 from the germline V gene are SEHNR and FQNEAQ (reference sequence). The CDR3 runs to 13 residues. The CDR3: CASSLEAAYGYTF. The CDR3 DNA reads as TGTGCCAGCAGCTTAGAGGCAGCCTATGGCTACACCTTC.

In this sample, this clonotype turned up many times. Written as DNA, the CDR3 is TGTGCCAGCAGTTACACAGGATTCTTCTACGAGCAGTACTTC. Protein: CASSYTGFFYEQYF. The rearrangement uses TRBV6-2 or TRBV6-3 and TRBJ2-7; D possibly corresponds to TRBD1 (5 bases). This CDR3 contains 14 residues. Germline V gives CDR1 MNHEY, CDR2 SVGEGT. V was pared by 2 bases and J by 3 bases, with 11 bases between.

This clonotype was counted only a few times. This chain links TRBV6-2 or TRBV6-3 with TRBJ2-1; 8 bases agree with TRBD1. The CDR3 runs 12 residues. After removal of 9 bases from V and 7 bases from J, the junction contained 5 bases not matched to a gene. Germline V CDR1 and CDR2: MNHEY, SVGEGT. The CDR3 here is CASTDRVNEQFF. CDR3 nucleotide sequence: TGTGCCAGTACGGACAGGGTAAATGAGCAGTTCTTC.

The rearrangement links TRBV6-1 to TRBJ1-3; D ambiguous. Trimming took 2 bases from V and 3 from J, leaving 11 bases between them. Germline values: CDR1 MNHNS, CDR2 SASEGT. This CDR3 spans 15 amino acids. The CDR3 nucleotides read TGTGCCAGCAGTGAAATCGCCGCCGGTGGAAACACCATATATTTT. It yields the protein CASSEIAAGGNTIYF.